A single TCR beta chain is shown here with its context. Its specificity is unknown. TCR beta CDR3 regions were amplified from RNA transcripts. The HTBI primer set was used in a first-round RT-PCR of the TCR CDR3. A single record per CDR3 protein comes from TCRdb applying MiXCR to the multiplex PCR reads. The sample shows approximately 610,000 distinct CDR3 sequences, about 15% of them seen only once. V shed 6 bases and J 4 bases; nucleotides not matched to a gene: 14. Germline V gene lookup returns CDR1 MDHEN and CDR2 SYDVKM. The CDR3 is 18 residues long. The entry originates in a study of T cells in Graves' hyperthyroidism and ophthalmopathy. At the level of the study: It was at initial diagnosis, before any treatment, that peripheral blood was collected.

Study-wide points: Ophthalmopathy got predicted by the model a median approximately six months before its onset.

Sequencing was performed on blood. The sequence came from a woman aged 40-49 years with Graves' ophthalmopathy. V usage is TRBV28 and J usage is TRBJ2-2; TRBD1 matches 10 bases. CDR3 residues: CASRTGTGALWGTGELFF. CDR3 coding DNA: TGTGCCAGCAGAACCGGGACAGGGGCGTTATGGGGCACCGGGGAGCTGTTTTTT.